The rows below give T cell receptor beta chains drawn from one sample of a study of CD8 T cells in ankylosing spondylitis. TCRdb recomputed calls from the 5' RACE reads with MiXCR, one row per CDR3 protein. The sample lists around 130,000 distinct CDR3 sequences; around 7% were seen once. Sequences were obtained from blood, either unsorted or a sorted T cell fraction (not recorded which). These receptor sequences come from a male donor with ankylosing spondylitis or in good health (not recorded which). The CDR3 runs from the conserved cysteine through the conserved F or W. Clone size is shown for a subset of rows, as once, few, many or a class of expanded clone.

cdr3_aa: CASKRDSYTGELFF
clone_size: many
v_call: TRBV12-3/TRBV12-4
j_call: TRBJ2-2

cdr3_aa: CASSPQTGGNTEAFF
clone_size: NA
v_call: TRBV5-6
j_call: TRBJ1-1

cdr3_aa: CASTSFGGPQYF
clone_size: many
v_call: TRBV12-3/TRBV12-4
j_call: TRBJ2-5

cdr3_aa: CASSKYRRTEETQYF
clone_size: many
v_call: TRBV5-1
j_call: TRBJ2-5

cdr3_aa: CASSLDVTSYEQYF
clone_size: many
v_call: TRBV7-2
j_call: TRBJ2-7

cdr3_aa: CASSQVMAGPTGELFF
clone_size: NA
v_call: TRBV4-1
j_call: TRBJ2-2

cdr3_aa: CASSLVADDTQYF
clone_size: many
v_call: TRBV7-2
j_call: TRBJ2-3

cdr3_aa: CASNQGMGDTQYF
clone_size: many
v_call: TRBV5-1
j_call: TRBJ2-3

cdr3_aa: CASSQNTYTQYF
clone_size: many
v_call: TRBV12-3/TRBV12-4
j_call: TRBJ2-3

cdr3_aa: CSVEDSPGTDTQYF
clone_size: many
v_call: TRBV29-1
j_call: TRBJ2-3

cdr3_aa: CSALRSSGTYEQYF
clone_size: many
v_call: TRBV20-1
j_call: TRBJ2-7

cdr3_aa: CAWTFLRGQSTEAFF
clone_size: many
v_call: TRBV30
j_call: TRBJ1-1

cdr3_aa: CASSSQALNTEAFF
clone_size: many
v_call: TRBV12-3/TRBV12-4
j_call: TRBJ1-1

cdr3_aa: CASSQDRVSSGNTIYF
clone_size: many
v_call: TRBV5-1
j_call: TRBJ1-3

cdr3_aa: CASSVQRNQPQHF
clone_size: many
v_call: TRBV7-2
j_call: TRBJ1-5

cdr3_aa: CASSVLGPQETQYF
clone_size: NA
v_call: TRBV5-6
j_call: TRBJ2-5

cdr3_aa: CSASPTGYSYNEQFF
clone_size: few
v_call: TRBV20-1
j_call: TRBJ2-1

cdr3_aa: CASGEAPGLYEQYF
clone_size: NA
v_call: TRBV12-3/TRBV12-4
j_call: TRBJ2-7

cdr3_aa: CASSQGGLQLEKLFF
clone_size: many
v_call: TRBV3-1
j_call: TRBJ1-4

cdr3_aa: CASSLVGLAGTHTDTQYF
clone_size: NA
v_call: TRBV11-2
j_call: TRBJ2-3

cdr3_aa: CASSLQTGGNSPLHF
clone_size: many
v_call: TRBV7-9
j_call: TRBJ1-6

cdr3_aa: CASSDQGSGSPLHF
clone_size: many
v_call: TRBV7-9
j_call: TRBJ1-6

cdr3_aa: CASSQDRLAGLTDTQYF
clone_size: once
v_call: TRBV4-1
j_call: TRBJ2-3

cdr3_aa: CSVEDTEAFF
clone_size: many
v_call: TRBV29-1
j_call: TRBJ1-1

cdr3_aa: CASSYSTQGSGNTIYF
clone_size: many
v_call: TRBV6-5
j_call: TRBJ1-3

cdr3_aa: CASSLKGLEAGELFF
clone_size: few
v_call: TRBV5-1
j_call: TRBJ2-2

cdr3_aa: CASSSPGQGGSTEAFF
clone_size: many
v_call: TRBV27
j_call: TRBJ1-1

cdr3_aa: CASSQDPQGPPYNEQFF
clone_size: few
v_call: TRBV4-1
j_call: TRBJ2-1

cdr3_aa: CASSLRTYEQYF
clone_size: many
v_call: TRBV5-6
j_call: TRBJ2-7

cdr3_aa: CSALPKRTIYGYTF
clone_size: many
v_call: TRBV20-1
j_call: TRBJ1-2

cdr3_aa: CASGPTGLYSNQPQHF
clone_size: many
v_call: TRBV27
j_call: TRBJ1-5

cdr3_aa: CASSLVGGTSGRTSTDTQYF
clone_size: many
v_call: TRBV11-2
j_call: TRBJ2-3

cdr3_aa: CASSPITDTKNIQYF
clone_size: many
v_call: TRBV27
j_call: TRBJ2-4

cdr3_aa: CASSLASEPYEQYF
clone_size: many
v_call: TRBV7-8
j_call: TRBJ2-7

cdr3_aa: CASSWGDISLEPQHF
clone_size: NA
v_call: TRBV5-5
j_call: TRBJ1-5

cdr3_aa: CASSQGQGDFNEQFF
clone_size: few
v_call: TRBV14
j_call: TRBJ2-1

cdr3_aa: CASTGPGGVGELFF
clone_size: NA
v_call: TRBV3-1
j_call: TRBJ2-2

cdr3_aa: CASSQRTQAHRNTEAFF
clone_size: many
v_call: TRBV12-3/TRBV12-4
j_call: TRBJ1-1

cdr3_aa: CAISEIAGVTYNEQFF
clone_size: many
v_call: TRBV10-3
j_call: TRBJ2-1

cdr3_aa: CASSRGLQETQYF
clone_size: many
v_call: TRBV5-1
j_call: TRBJ2-5

cdr3_aa: CASSLGEGAYNSPLHF
clone_size: many
v_call: TRBV7-2
j_call: TRBJ1-6

cdr3_aa: CASSFFTQGASYEQYF
clone_size: many
v_call: TRBV27
j_call: TRBJ2-7

cdr3_aa: CSAKAANYGYTF
clone_size: many
v_call: TRBV20-1
j_call: TRBJ1-2

cdr3_aa: CASSFDSPANIQYF
clone_size: many
v_call: TRBV5-6
j_call: TRBJ2-4

cdr3_aa: CASSFWSGSRETQYF
clone_size: many
v_call: TRBV5-5
j_call: TRBJ2-5

cdr3_aa: CASSEEVAEDNEQFF
clone_size: NA
v_call: TRBV10-2
j_call: TRBJ2-1